This record looks at one T cell receptor beta chain sequence and its context. The missing conserved phenylalanine or tryptophan at the end of this CDR3 makes a read error likely. The DNA is omitted, as the CDR3 cannot be located on it reliably, and the CDR3 follows TCRdb's listing. The data stem from a study of read filtering for tumor transcriptome and immune sequencing. The CDR3 is 13 amino acids long, termini counted. CDR1 is SGHRS, CDR2 YFSETQ, per germline. Molecular barcoded adaptors covering alpha/delta and beta/gamma chains were used on about 390 ng RNA. Each CDR3 protein is one row after TCRdb ran MiXCR on the reads. The repertoire holds about 40,000 distinct CDR3 sequences, about 10% seen once, with approximately 30% in the top ten.

The receptor was isolated from a donor at least 40 years old with multiple myeloma. This chain joins TRBV5-1 and TRBJ2-1. The specimen was a population of CD138-negative cells sorted from bone marrow. The chain's CDR3 is CASSLGHYNEQLY.